The rows below give T cell receptor beta chains drawn from one sample of a study of T cell responses to AZD1222 COVID-19 vaccine. Sequencing used immunoSEQ multiplex PCR; TCRdb keeps in-frame clones, though not all of them. The sample has about 140,000 clones, approximately 91% seen once; the top ten hold approximately 4.8%. Sequencing was performed on peripheral blood, taken on day 0 of AZD1222 vaccination. All receptors come from an adult in good health. Both conserved end residues are part of each CDR3. The D gene is left open where the match is weak. Rows give clone size only sometimes, using once, few, many, or a class for an expanded clone.

v_gene: TRBV27; abundance: .; j_gene: TRBJ1-6; d_gene: TRBD1; CDR3aa: CASSTGTGTSPLHF; CDR3nt: TGTGCCAGCAGTACCGGGACAGGGACTTCACCCCTCCACTTT
v_gene: TRBV28; abundance: .; j_gene: TRBJ1-1; d_gene: .; CDR3aa: CASSLIRRNTEAFF; CDR3nt: TGTGCCAGCAGTTTAATAAGGAGGAACACTGAAGCTTTCTTT
v_gene: TRBV13; abundance: .; j_gene: TRBJ1-1; d_gene: TRBD1; CDR3aa: CASSLSGQGMNTEAFF; CDR3nt: TGTGCCAGCAGCTTATCAGGACAGGGGATGAACACTGAAGCTTTCTTT
v_gene: TRBV5-8; abundance: .; j_gene: TRBJ2-1; d_gene: .; CDR3aa: CASSLMGAGFLDEQFF; CDR3nt: TGTGCCAGCAGCTTGATGGGGGCAGGATTCTTGGATGAGCAGTTCTTC
v_gene: TRBV3-1/TRBV3-2; abundance: .; j_gene: TRBJ2-2; d_gene: TRBD2; CDR3aa: CASRGLAGRNTGELFF; CDR3nt: TGTGCCAGCAGGGGACTAGCGGGACGAAACACCGGGGAGCTGTTTTTT
v_gene: TRBV19; abundance: .; j_gene: TRBJ1-5; d_gene: .; CDR3aa: CASSIGPSNQPQHF; CDR3nt: TGTGCCAGTAGTATCGGTCCTAGCAATCAGCCCCAGCATTTT
v_gene: TRBV3-1/TRBV3-2; abundance: .; j_gene: TRBJ1-2; d_gene: .; CDR3aa: CASSPRTGYGYTF; CDR3nt: TGTGCCAGCAGCCCACGGACGGGCTATGGCTACACCTTC
v_gene: TRBV10-3; abundance: .; j_gene: TRBJ2-7; d_gene: .; CDR3aa: CAISLTDILSYEQYF; CDR3nt: TGTGCCATCAGTCTCACAGATATTCTTTCCTACGAGCAGTACTTC
v_gene: TRBV29-1; abundance: .; j_gene: TRBJ2-7; d_gene: TRBD2; CDR3aa: CSVEDRMAASGSYEQYF; CDR3nt: TGCAGCGTTGAAGATAGAATGGCGGCTAGCGGCTCCTACGAGCAGTACTTC
v_gene: TRBV29-1; abundance: once; j_gene: TRBJ1-2; d_gene: TRBD1; CDR3aa: CSVTGQGADGYTF; CDR3nt: TGCAGCGTGACGGGACAGGGGGCGGATGGCTACACCTTC
v_gene: TRBV9; abundance: .; j_gene: TRBJ1-3; d_gene: .; CDR3aa: CASSEEWAGNTIYF; CDR3nt: TGTGCCAGCAGCGAGGAATGGGCTGGAAACACCATATATTTT
v_gene: TRBV6-4; abundance: .; j_gene: TRBJ2-3; d_gene: .; CDR3aa: CASSSLGSTDTQYF; CDR3nt: TGTGCCAGCAGTAGTTTGGGGAGCACAGATACGCAGTATTTT
v_gene: TRBV4-1; abundance: few; j_gene: TRBJ2-5; d_gene: .; CDR3aa: CASSQEPHREEETQYF; CDR3nt: TGCGCCAGCAGCCAAGAACCCCACAGGGAGGAAGAGACCCAGTACTTC
v_gene: TRBV19; abundance: .; j_gene: TRBJ1-6; d_gene: .; CDR3aa: CASSWAGSWNSPLHF; CDR3nt: TGTGCCAGTAGTTGGGCAGGTTCTTGGAATTCACCCCTCCACTTT
v_gene: TRBV5-1; abundance: .; j_gene: TRBJ2-6; d_gene: TRBD2; CDR3aa: CASRTAGASGANVLTF; CDR3nt: TGCGCCAGCAGGACAGCGGGAGCCTCTGGGGCCAACGTCCTGACTTTC
v_gene: TRBV19; abundance: .; j_gene: TRBJ1-1; d_gene: .; CDR3aa: CASSIYGSLNTEAFF; CDR3nt: TGTGCCAGTAGTATTTATGGCAGCTTGAACACTGAAGCTTTCTTT
v_gene: TRBV11-2; abundance: .; j_gene: TRBJ2-2; d_gene: TRBD1; CDR3aa: CASSDDRGTNTGELFF; CDR3nt: TGTGCCAGCAGCGATGACAGGGGTACGAACACCGGGGAGCTGTTTTTT
v_gene: TRBV9; abundance: .; j_gene: TRBJ2-1; d_gene: .; CDR3aa: CASSVGGDLASYNEQFF; CDR3nt: TGTGCCAGCAGCGTAGGGGGGGATCTAGCTTCCTACAATGAGCAGTTCTTC
v_gene: TRBV6-5; abundance: .; j_gene: TRBJ2-7; d_gene: .; CDR3aa: CASLSGDSTYEQYF; CDR3nt: TGTGCCAGCCTAAGCGGAGACAGCACCTACGAGCAGTACTTC
v_gene: TRBV11-2; abundance: once; j_gene: TRBJ2-7; d_gene: .; CDR3aa: CASSQRASPYEQYF; CDR3nt: TGTGCCAGCAGCCAAAGGGCTAGCCCCTACGAGCAGTACTTC
v_gene: TRBV4-1; abundance: .; j_gene: TRBJ1-1; d_gene: .; CDR3aa: CASSQVVRGSAFF; CDR3nt: TGCGCCAGCAGCCAAGTAGTTAGGGGATCAGCTTTCTTT
v_gene: TRBV2; abundance: .; j_gene: TRBJ2-7; d_gene: TRBD1; CDR3aa: CASSGGTGIYEQYF; CDR3nt: TGTGCCAGCAGTGGCGGGACAGGCATCTACGAGCAGTACTTC
v_gene: TRBV29-1; abundance: .; j_gene: TRBJ2-2; d_gene: .; CDR3aa: CSVKAGGTGELFF; CDR3nt: TGCAGCGTTAAGGCCGGCGGGACCGGGGAGCTGTTTTTT
v_gene: TRBV7-3; abundance: .; j_gene: TRBJ2-5; d_gene: TRBD1; CDR3aa: CASSLNRGMGETQYF; CDR3nt: TGTGCCAGCAGCCTGAACAGGGGGATGGGAGAGACCCAGTACTTC
v_gene: TRBV7-2; abundance: .; j_gene: TRBJ1-2; d_gene: TRBD1; CDR3aa: CASSLGQGNYGYTF; CDR3nt: TGTGCCAGCAGCTTAGGACAGGGTAACTATGGCTACACCTTC
v_gene: TRBV24-1; abundance: once; j_gene: TRBJ2-7; d_gene: .; CDR3aa: CATSDLLHDPYEQYF; CDR3nt: TGTGCCACCAGTGATTTGTTACACGACCCCTACGAGCAGTACTTC
v_gene: TRBV10-2; abundance: .; j_gene: TRBJ1-1; d_gene: .; CDR3aa: CASSGRGGAEAFF; CDR3nt: TGCGCCAGCAGTGGGCGGGGAGGGGCTGAAGCTTTCTTT
v_gene: TRBV27; abundance: .; j_gene: TRBJ1-2; d_gene: .; CDR3aa: CASSPGGGLNYGYTF; CDR3nt: TGTGCCAGTAGCCCGGGGGGGGGCCTTAACTATGGCTACACCTTC
v_gene: TRBV2; abundance: .; j_gene: TRBJ2-6; d_gene: TRBD1; CDR3aa: CASGRTGGSGANVLTF; CDR3nt: TGTGCCAGCGGCCGGACAGGGGGGAGTGGGGCCAACGTCCTGACTTTC
v_gene: TRBV19; abundance: .; j_gene: TRBJ2-4; d_gene: .; CDR3aa: CASSAGRKNIQYF; CDR3nt: TGTGCCAGTAGTGCAGGGAGGAAAAACATTCAGTACTTC
v_gene: TRBV6-6; abundance: .; j_gene: TRBJ2-1; d_gene: TRBD2; CDR3aa: CASSYTSVGSYNEQFF; CDR3nt: TGTGCCAGCAGTTACACTAGCGTCGGCTCCTACAATGAGCAGTTCTTC
v_gene: TRBV7-9; abundance: .; j_gene: TRBJ2-7; d_gene: .; CDR3aa: CASSLGGGGAYEQYF; CDR3nt: TGTGCCAGCAGCTTAGGAGGGGGAGGAGCCTACGAGCAGTACTTC
v_gene: TRBV6-5; abundance: few; j_gene: TRBJ1-5; d_gene: TRBD1; CDR3aa: CATKTGVQPQHF; CDR3nt: TGTGCCACCAAAACAGGGGTTCAGCCCCAGCATTTT
v_gene: TRBV7-8; abundance: few; j_gene: TRBJ2-7; d_gene: TRBD2; CDR3aa: CASSLAYGTSGRYEQYF; CDR3nt: TGTGCCAGCAGCTTAGCATACGGGACTAGCGGGAGATACGAGCAGTACTTC
v_gene: TRBV2; abundance: .; j_gene: TRBJ1-1; d_gene: .; CDR3aa: CAGQRDTLNTEAFF; CDR3nt: TGTGCCGGCCAACGGGACACCCTGAACACTGAAGCTTTCTTT
v_gene: TRBV19; abundance: once; j_gene: TRBJ1-5; d_gene: .; CDR3aa: CASSIQWGNQPQHF; CDR3nt: TGTGCCAGTAGTATACAATGGGGCAATCAGCCCCAGCATTTT
v_gene: TRBV5-8; abundance: .; j_gene: TRBJ2-1; d_gene: .; CDR3aa: CASSLVEAPWGEQFF; CDR3nt: TGTGCCAGCAGCTTAGTAGAGGCCCCGTGGGGGGAGCAGTTCTTC
v_gene: TRBV5-1; abundance: .; j_gene: TRBJ1-2; d_gene: .; CDR3aa: CASSSASQVLDGYTF; CDR3nt: TGCGCCAGCAGCTCAGCCAGCCAGGTGCTGGATGGCTACACCTTC
v_gene: TRBV14; abundance: few; j_gene: TRBJ2-1; d_gene: .; CDR3aa: CASSHRSLKNLYNEQFF; CDR3nt: TGTGCCAGCAGCCATAGATCCCTAAAAAACCTCTACAATGAGCAGTTCTTC
v_gene: TRBV6-1; abundance: .; j_gene: TRBJ1-5; d_gene: TRBD1; CDR3aa: CASSELSRTGLGPQHF; CDR3nt: TGTGCCAGCAGTGAGCTCTCCCGGACAGGGCTTGGGCCCCAGCATTTT
v_gene: TRBV2; abundance: .; j_gene: TRBJ2-3; d_gene: .; CDR3aa: CASIGQYADTQYF; CDR3nt: TGTGCCAGCATCGGACAGTACGCAGATACGCAGTATTTT
v_gene: TRBV29-1; abundance: .; j_gene: TRBJ2-1; d_gene: .; CDR3aa: CSSNRVYNEQFF; CDR3nt: TGCAGCTCCAATCGGGTCTACAATGAGCAGTTCTTC
v_gene: TRBV11-3; abundance: .; j_gene: TRBJ1-1; d_gene: TRBD1; CDR3aa: CASSPITGAVTEAFF; CDR3nt: TGTGCCAGCAGCCCGATAACAGGGGCGGTCACTGAAGCTTTCTTT
v_gene: TRBV5-1; abundance: few; j_gene: TRBJ1-1; d_gene: TRBD1; CDR3aa: CASSRTGDNLNTEAFF; CDR3nt: TGCGCCAGCAGTAGGACAGGGGACAATCTGAACACTGAAGCTTTCTTT
v_gene: TRBV28; abundance: once; j_gene: TRBJ1-2; d_gene: .; CDR3aa: CASRYTGNYGYTF; CDR3nt: TGTGCCAGCAGATACACAGGGAACTATGGCTACACCTTC
v_gene: TRBV7-8; abundance: .; j_gene: TRBJ1-2; d_gene: .; CDR3aa: CASSLGGASYGYTF; CDR3nt: TGTGCCAGCAGCTTGGGAGGGGCTAGCTATGGCTACACCTTC
v_gene: TRBV28; abundance: .; j_gene: TRBJ1-2; d_gene: .; CDR3aa: CASRTASRGYTF; CDR3nt: TGTGCCAGCCGAACAGCGTCCCGTGGCTACACCTTC
v_gene: TRBV5-6; abundance: .; j_gene: TRBJ2-1; d_gene: .; CDR3aa: CASRSGTSPGEQFF; CDR3nt: TGTGCCAGCAGGTCCGGGACCAGCCCGGGTGAGCAGTTCTTC
v_gene: TRBV5-1; abundance: .; j_gene: TRBJ1-2; d_gene: .; CDR3aa: CASSLASVNYGYTF; CDR3nt: TGCGCCAGCAGCTTGGCCTCAGTCAACTATGGCTACACCTTC
v_gene: TRBV2; abundance: .; j_gene: TRBJ1-5; d_gene: TRBD1; CDR3aa: CASSPGQRQPQHF; CDR3nt: TGTGCCAGCAGCCCGGGACAGCGGCAGCCCCAGCATTTT